This T cell receptor beta chain was profiled in a study of control samples from healthy donors and cancer patients. Using immunoSEQ multiplex PCR, the repertoire was profiled, and TCRdb retains in-frame clones only, with some absent. The sample records 130,000 or so clones, around nine tenths being singletons. The CDR3 length is 15 residues. Trimming pared 5 bases from V and 2 bases from J, leaving 16 bases between. CDR1 is SGHVS and CDR2 is FNYEAQ in the germline V gene. Sequencing used blood. This clonotype was obtained from a man aged 40-55 years in good health. V and J are TRBV7-6 and TRBJ2-7; unclear D gene. The CDR3 region is CASSPGDGLPYEQYF. The CDR3 DNA follows: TGTGCCAGCAGCCCCGGCGATGGGCTACCCTACGAGCAGTACTTC.